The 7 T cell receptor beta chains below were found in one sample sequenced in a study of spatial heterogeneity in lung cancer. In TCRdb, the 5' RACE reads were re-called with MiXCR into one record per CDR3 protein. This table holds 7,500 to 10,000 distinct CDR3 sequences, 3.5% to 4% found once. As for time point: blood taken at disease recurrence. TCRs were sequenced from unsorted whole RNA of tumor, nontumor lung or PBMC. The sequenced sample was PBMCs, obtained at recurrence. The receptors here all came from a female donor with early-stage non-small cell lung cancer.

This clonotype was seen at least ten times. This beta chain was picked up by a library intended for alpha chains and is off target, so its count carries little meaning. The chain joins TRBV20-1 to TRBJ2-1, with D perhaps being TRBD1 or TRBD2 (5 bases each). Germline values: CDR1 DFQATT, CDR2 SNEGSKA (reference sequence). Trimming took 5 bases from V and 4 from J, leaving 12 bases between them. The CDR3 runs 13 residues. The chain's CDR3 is CSAGDPRYNEQFF. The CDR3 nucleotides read TGCAGTGCTGGGGACCCCCGATACAATGAGCAGTTCTTC.

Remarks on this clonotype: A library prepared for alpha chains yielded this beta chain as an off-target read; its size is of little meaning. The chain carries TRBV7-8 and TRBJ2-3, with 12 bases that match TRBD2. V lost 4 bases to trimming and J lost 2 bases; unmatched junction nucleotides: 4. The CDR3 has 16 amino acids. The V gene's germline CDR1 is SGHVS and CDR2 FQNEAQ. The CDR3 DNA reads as TGTGCCAGCAGCTCCCGACTAGCGGGGGCCACAGATACGCAGTATTTT. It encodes CASSSRLAGATDTQYF.

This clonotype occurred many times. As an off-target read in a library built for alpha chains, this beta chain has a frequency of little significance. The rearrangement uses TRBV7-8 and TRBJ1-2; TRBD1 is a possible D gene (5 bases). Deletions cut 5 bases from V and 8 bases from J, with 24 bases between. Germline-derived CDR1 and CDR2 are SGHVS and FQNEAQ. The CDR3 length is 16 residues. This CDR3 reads CASSPLRGPSEGGYTF. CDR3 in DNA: TGTGCCAGCAGCCCACTTCGCGGACCTTCAGAGGGGGGCTACACCTTC.

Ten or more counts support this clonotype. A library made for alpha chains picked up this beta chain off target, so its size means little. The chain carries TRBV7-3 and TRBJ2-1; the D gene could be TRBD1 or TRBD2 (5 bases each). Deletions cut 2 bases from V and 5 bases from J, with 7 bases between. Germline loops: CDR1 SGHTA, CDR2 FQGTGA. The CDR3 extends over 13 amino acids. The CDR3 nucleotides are TGTGCCAGCAGCTTACTGGGGGACAATGAGCAGTTCTTC. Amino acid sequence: CASSLLGDNEQFF.

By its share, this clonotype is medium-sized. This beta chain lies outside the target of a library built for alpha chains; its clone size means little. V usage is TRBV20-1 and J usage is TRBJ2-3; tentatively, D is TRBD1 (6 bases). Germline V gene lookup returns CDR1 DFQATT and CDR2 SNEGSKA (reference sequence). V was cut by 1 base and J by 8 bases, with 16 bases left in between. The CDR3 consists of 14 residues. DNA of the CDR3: TGCAGTGCTAGAGTTGTGGGCACAGGGCTTACGCAGTATTTT. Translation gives CSARVVGTGLTQYF.

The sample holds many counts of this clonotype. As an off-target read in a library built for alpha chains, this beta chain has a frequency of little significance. CDR3: CASSSATELRSPLHF. DNA for the CDR3: TGTGCCAGCAGCTCTGCGACAGAACTCCGGTCACCCCTCCACTTT. V and J are TRBV11-1 and TRBJ1-6; D is possibly TRBD1 (5 bases). The ends were cut back, 4 bases at V and 10 bases at J, with 17 bases in the middle. Germline assignment: CDR1 SGHAT and CDR2 FQDESV (reference sequence). This CDR3 has 15 amino acids.

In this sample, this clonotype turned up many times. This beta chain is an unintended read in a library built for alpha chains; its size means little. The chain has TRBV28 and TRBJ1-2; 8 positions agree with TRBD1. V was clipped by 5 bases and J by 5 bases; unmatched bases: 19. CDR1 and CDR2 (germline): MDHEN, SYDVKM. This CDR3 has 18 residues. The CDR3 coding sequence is TGTGCCAGCAGTCCCTTGGGACAGGCCGACCGTACTCGATATGGCTACACCTTC. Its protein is CASSPLGQADRTRYGYTF.